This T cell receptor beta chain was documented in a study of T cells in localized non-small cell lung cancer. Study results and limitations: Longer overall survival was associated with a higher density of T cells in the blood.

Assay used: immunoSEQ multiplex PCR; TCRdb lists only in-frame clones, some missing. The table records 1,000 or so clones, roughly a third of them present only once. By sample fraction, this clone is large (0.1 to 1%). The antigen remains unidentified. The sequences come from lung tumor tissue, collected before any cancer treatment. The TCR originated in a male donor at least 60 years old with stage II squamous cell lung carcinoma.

Here the CDR3 reads CASSLERGNTEAFF. DNA for the CDR3: TGTGCCAGCAGCTTAGAACGGGGGAACACTGAAGCTTTCTTT. The chain links TRBV11-3 to TRBJ1-1, with no clear D. Between the trimmed V and J ends, which lost 0 bases and 1 base, there was a span of 6 bases. Germline V gene lookup returns CDR1 SGHNT and CDR2 YENEEA. The CDR3 contains 14 residues. Based on the CDR3 plus reference TRBV11-3 and TRBJ1-1, the full variable domain is EAGVVQSPRYKIIEKKQPVAFWCNPISGHNTLYWYLQNLGQGPELLIRYENEEAVDDSQLPKDRFSAERLKGVDSTLKIQPAELGDSAVYLCASSLERGNTEAFFGQGTRLTVV.